The T cell receptor beta chain described here comes from a study of vaccination and CD4 T cells after COVID-19 (dated by TCRdb to 2021 to 2024). At the level of the whole study: Every convalescent patient had a positive nasal swab PCR test for SARS-CoV-2, with mild disease in about nine patients and severe disease in one. In the convalescent cohort there were six males and four females, among whom were two Hispanic individuals, seven Caucasians, two Asians and one multiracial person. Two doses of either the Pfizer-BioNTech BNT162b2 vaccine (n=8) or the Moderna mRNA-1273 vaccine (n=2) were administered to participants. Post-COVID blood samples were collected from convalescent patients a median of roughly 100 days after diagnosis, with a range of roughly 35 to 170 days. Post-vaccine blood samples were collected a median of approximately 77 days after the second vaccine dose, ranging from about 13 to 250 days. For stimulating the cultures, overlapping spike peptide pools were used, derived from SARS-CoV-2 as well as from the common cold coronaviruses HCoV-NL63, HCoV-OC43 and HCoV-229E. As controls, cultures received a CEFX viral epitope pool (the positive control), an HIV-1 Nef peptide pool (the negative control), or no peptide at all. In under 13 COVID-19 convalescent patients and a handful of infection-naive healthy vaccine recipients, researchers compared the spike-specific CD4+ TCR repertoire from before mRNA vaccination with the repertoire from after.

Results and caveats for the whole study, not just this receptor: Of the vaccine-specific clones in convalescent patients, 304 of 307, or nearly all, reacted only to SARS-CoV-2 spike and did not cross-react with common cold coronaviruses. The number of convalescent patients in the study was relatively small, and the study did not examine early timepoints following natural infection. Among convalescent patients, a median about 90% of the SARS-CoV-2-reactive clones seen after vaccination appeared only after vaccination, which suggests priming specific to the vaccine. The median number of SARS-CoV-2-reactive clonotypes rose from 20 to 25 after infection to roughly 38 after vaccination, but the change was not significant.

About this clonotype itself: The antigen this receptor binds is unknown. Base qualities are not provided; no much larger clone lies one nucleotide away.

Libraries came from PCR. DNA from cultured CD4+ T cells was subjected to TCR sequencing with the Oncomine TCR Beta short-read assay at the Johns Hopkins FTIC core. Genomic DNA was extracted from the cultured CD4+ T cells with the QIAamp micro DNA kit. Oncomine TCR Beta libraries from cultured CD4+ T cells were pooled with unique dual indexes and sequenced on an Illumina iSeq 100. The original pipeline was this. Non-productive sequences were filtered out, and CDR3s that did not start with C, did not end with F or W, or were shorter than 7 amino acids were discarded. Antigen-specific clonotypes were identified using the MANAFEST web application through comparison of peptide-stimulated wells with reference and other culture wells. An FDR below 0.05, an odds ratio above 5, and a productive frequency above 0.1% in at least two of three replicate wells were required for clones to be considered positive. A clonotype counted as cross-reactive if it showed significant expansion both in the SARS-CoV-2 spike wells and in at least one common cold coronavirus spike condition. Levenshtein distances (stringdist) and unrooted phylogenetic trees (ape) in R version 3.6.1 were used to assess CDR3 homology. The public sequencing data were trimmed at Q25 with fastp and processed into clonotypes with MiXCR by TCRdb, which kept only in-frame beta chains. Entries that share a CDR3 protein sequence are merged under the most common genes and DNA. The V and J calls shown here were made by TCRdb, not taken from the authors' results. The sample records about 15,000 distinct CDR3 sequences, 52% of which are singletons. 16% of the sample belongs to the ten largest clones.

CDR1 and CDR2 are drawn from the germline V gene: SGHAT, FQNNGV. The junction shows trimming of 3 bases on V and 0 bases on J, plus 9 bases between the germline ends. Reading from cysteine to phenylalanine, the CDR3 counts 15 amino acids. Left in the record is the CDR3 DNA by itself, 45 bases read in frame from the first base. This specimen's treatment or condition label, interpreted: 10-day PBMC culture with coronavirus spike peptide pools or control peptides (ViraFEST assay). The ViraFEST assay, used in the study, expanded antigen-specific T cells with peptide pools and then identified the expanded clonotypes through TCR sequencing. Positive SARS-CoV-2 PCR tests in the convalescent patients dated from March to December 2020, before Alpha, Beta and Delta variants emerged in the United States. Over 1.5 million PBMCs per well were cultured in IMDM with roughly 5% human AB serum and around 10 IU/ml IL-2, plus 10 ug/ml peptide pools. Half of the culture medium was replaced with fresh IL-2-containing medium on days 3 and 7. CD4+ T cells were isolated after approximately ten days of culture through negative selection using the EasySep CD4+ T cell isolation kit. Ficoll-Paque Plus gradient centrifugation was used to isolate PBMCs from whole blood, and the isolated PBMCs were then either used fresh or cryopreserved at -140C. Triplicate wells were generally used for each culture condition.

Source material: CD4+ T cells from blood, cultured in vitro. Recombination joined TRBV11-2 with TRBJ2-1; the D gene assignment is perhaps TRBD1 or TRBD2, with each matching 5 bases. This sequence originates from a human donor who had recovered from COVID-19. The encoded CDR3 is CASSFGGNSYNEQFF. The nucleotides are TGTGCCAGCAGCTTTGGGGGAAACTCCTACAATGAGCAGTTCTTC.